This TCR beta chain was captured by sequencing in a study of cytomegalovirus exposure and HLA in healthy donors. Profiling relied on immunoSEQ multiplex PCR, and the TCRdb table lists in-frame clones only, not all of them. The sample has 220,000 or so clones; 83% are singletons. This clone occurred once. CDR1 is LGHNA, CDR2 YNFKEQ, per germline. Trimming took 0 bases from V and 3 from J, leaving 12 bases between them. The CDR3 sequence is 16 residues long. The sequencing sample was made of PBMCs. The V call is TRBV4-2, the J call TRBJ2-1, with D maybe TRBD1 (7 bases). The clonotype originates from a woman in her late teens or twenties in good health and CMV-seronegative. This CDR3 is CASSQDVQGGYNEQFF. The CDR3 coding sequence is TGTGCCAGCAGCCAAGATGTCCAGGGGGGCTACAATGAGCAGTTCTTC.